Detailed here is one T cell receptor beta chain. These data originate in a study of T cells in Graves' hyperthyroidism and ophthalmopathy. There are 15 residues in the CDR3. V gave up 5 bases and J gave up 2 bases; unmatched junction bases: 7. CDR1 and CDR2 from the germline V gene are DFQATT and SNEGSKA (reference sequence). Researchers took RNA transcripts and amplified the TCR beta CDR3 regions from them. Primed by the HTBI set, a first-round RT-PCR was run on the TCR CDR3. TCRdb itself ran the multiplex PCR reads through MiXCR, one entry per CDR3 protein. The sample includes 540,000 or so distinct CDR3 sequences, under 60% of them seen just once.

The receptor's source is an adult woman with Graves' disease, either hyperthyroidism or ophthalmopathy (not recorded which). The sample was peripheral blood or thyroid tissue (not recorded which). The chain has TRBV20-1 and TRBJ1-5, with 9 positions matching TRBD1. DNA of the CDR3: TGCAGTGCTCCGGGGACAGGGAACGGCAATCAGCCCCAGCATTTT. Translation: CSAPGTGNGNQPQHF.